Sequencing of this T cell receptor (beta chain) was carried out in a study of T cells in Graves' hyperthyroidism and ophthalmopathy. Study-wide points: Ophthalmopathy was separated from stable hyperthyroidism by a 13 V-J model.

Ophthalmopathy patients had Clinical Activity Score at least 3, NOSPECS grade at least 4, duration under 3 months. Germline V CDR1 and CDR2: SGDLS, YYNGEE. Deletions cut 4 bases from V and 0 bases from J, with 16 bases between. This CDR3 is built from 16 residues. This clonotype was counted a single time. Its antigen is currently unknown. Template material for amplifying TCR beta CDR3 regions consisted of RNA transcripts. The TCR CDR3 was amplified in a first-round RT-PCR using the HTBI primer set. TCRdb analysed the multiplex PCR reads with MiXCR anew, one entry per CDR3 protein. The data contain 530,000 or so distinct CDR3 sequences, more than 15% of them singletons.

The chain joins TRBV9 to TRBJ1-2; D unclear. This receptor was taken from a woman aged 18-29 years with Graves' ophthalmopathy. The sample was blood. The DNA for the CDR3 is TGTGCCAGCAGCAAAAGCGGGAGCGGGCCTAACTATGGCTACACCTTC. Protein sequence: CASSKSGSGPNYGYTF.